A selection of T cell receptor beta chains follows, all from one sample in a study of shared clonotypes between healthy human individuals. Repertoires were generated with immunoSEQ multiplex PCR, while TCRdb's copy carries only in-frame clones and drops some. The sample holds approximately 530,000 clones, 95% to 97% seen once. The sequencing sample was made of naive CD4+ T cells sorted from blood. These receptors all stem from a young woman in good health. Each CDR3 is given with its conserved first and last residue. The order of the fields is J gene, D gene, V gene, clone size, CDR3 protein, CDR3 DNA. D genes are given only for firm matches. Size is stated for part of the rows, as once, few or many counts, or as a class when the clone is expanded.

TRBJ1-5	TRBD1	TRBV6-6	NA	CASGDSSNQPQHF	TGTGCCAGCGGGGACAGCTCCAATCAGCCCCAGCATTTT
TRBJ1-1	TRBD1	TRBV5-1	NA	CASSPQGAVEAFF	TGCGCCAGCAGCCCACAGGGGGCAGTCGAAGCTTTCTTT
TRBJ1-2	NA	TRBV5-4	NA	CASSPGVGRKGYTF	TGTGCCAGCAGCCCCGGTGTAGGGAGAAAGGGCTACACCTTC
TRBJ1-2	NA	TRBV6-6	NA	CASSYPGPNYGYTF	TGTGCCAGCAGTTACCCGGGCCCGAACTATGGCTACACCTTC
TRBJ1-4	NA	TRBV28	NA	CASSFRGRTNEKLFF	TGTGCCAGCAGTTTTCGGGGCCGTACTAATGAAAAACTGTTTTTT
TRBJ2-1	TRBD2	TRBV27	NA	CASRATSGGIYEQFF	TGTGCCAGCAGAGCCACTAGCGGGGGGATTTATGAGCAGTTCTTC
TRBJ2-6	NA	TRBV6-4	once	CASKAVSGANVLTF	TGTGCCAGCAAGGCGGTCTCTGGGGCCAACGTCCTGACTTTC
TRBJ2-7	TRBD1	TRBV11-2	NA	CASSLQGAVAYEQYF	TGTGCCAGCAGCTTACAGGGGGCGGTCGCATACGAGCAGTACTTC
TRBJ2-7	TRBD1	TRBV7-3	NA	CASSPRQGGEQYF	TGTGCCAGCAGCCCCAGACAGGGTGGCGAGCAGTACTTC
TRBJ1-2	NA	TRBV4-3	NA	CASKGYTF	TGCGCCAGCAAAGGCTACACCTTC
TRBJ2-4	NA	TRBV5-1	NA	CASSAEGNIQYF	TGCGCCAGCAGCGCCGAGGGGAACATTCAGTACTTC
TRBJ2-7	NA	TRBV6-6	NA	CASSYPYQGGGHEQYF	TGTGCCAGCAGTTACCCCTATCAGGGGGGCGGCCACGAGCAGTACTTC
TRBJ2-3	TRBD2	TRBV5-1	NA	CASSFRPSGRGTDTQYF	TGCGCCAGCAGCTTCCGACCTAGCGGGAGGGGCACAGATACGCAGTATTTT
TRBJ1-5	NA	TRBV7-2	NA	CASSWKHDSNQPQHF	TGTGCCAGCAGCTGGAAACACGATAGCAATCAGCCCCAGCATTTT
TRBJ1-5	NA	TRBV28	once	CASSKEQGQPQHF	TGTGCCAGCAGTAAGGAACAGGGTCAGCCCCAGCATTTT
TRBJ1-4	NA	TRBV18	NA	CASSPREGAFGEKLFF	TGTGCCAGCTCACCACGGGAAGGGGCATTTGGGGAAAAACTGTTTTTT
TRBJ2-7	NA	TRBV10-3	NA	CAISESSGRPGYEQYF	TGTGCCATCAGTGAGTCTAGTGGGAGGCCGGGGTACGAGCAGTACTTC
TRBJ2-7	NA	TRBV10-1	once	CASSDYGTAYEQYF	TGCGCCAGCAGTGATTACGGTACCGCGTACGAGCAGTACTTC
TRBJ1-2	NA	TRBV4-1	NA	CASSYNGRTNYGYTF	TGCGCCAGCAGCTATAATGGACGGACTAACTATGGCTACACCTTC
TRBJ2-1	TRBD2	TRBV15	NA	CATSPGSGRAVNEQFF	TGTGCCACCAGTCCGGGGAGCGGGAGGGCCGTAAATGAGCAGTTCTTC
TRBJ1-4	NA	TRBV6-1	NA	CASSGVEWGGKKLFF	TGTGCCAGCAGTGGGGTCGAGTGGGGCGGAAAAAAACTGTTTTTT
TRBJ1-2	NA	TRBV5-6	NA	CASSLVGETNYGYTF	TGTGCCAGCAGCTTGGTAGGGGAAACAAACTATGGCTACACCTTC
TRBJ1-2	NA	TRBV15	NA	CATSRDLSGALSSYGYTF	TGTGCCACCAGCAGAGATCTCTCAGGGGCGCTGTCCTCCTATGGCTACACCTTC
TRBJ2-2	TRBD2	TRBV6-1	NA	CASSEREGLAVNTGELFF	TGTGCCAGCAGTGAACGGGAAGGACTAGCGGTGAACACCGGGGAGCTGTTTTTT
TRBJ2-1	TRBD2	TRBV10-3	NA	CAIKGSGGSGEQFF	TGTGCCATCAAAGGGAGCGGGGGCTCTGGTGAGCAGTTCTTC
TRBJ1-2	NA	TRBV28	NA	CASSSDTYEGYTF	TGTGCCAGCAGTTCCGACACCTATGAGGGCTACACCTTC
TRBJ2-3	TRBD2	TRBV5-4	once	CASSSHGLAEFYTDTQYF	TGTGCCAGCAGCTCGCACGGACTAGCGGAGTTCTACACAGATACGCAGTATTTT
TRBJ2-6	NA	TRBV18	NA	CASSPLSAAGANVLTF	TGTGCCAGCTCACCCCTCTCGGCGGCTGGGGCCAACGTCCTGACTTTC